These 26 T cell receptor beta chains came from one sample sequenced in a study of somatic mutations in cytotoxic T cells in rheumatoid arthritis. Produced via immunoSEQ multiplex PCR; TCRdb's table is partial and in-frame only. The profile shows under 8,000 clones, approximately 67% of them singletons. The sequenced sample was CD8+ T cells sorted from blood. These receptors came from a woman aged 50 to 65 in good health.

This chain links TRBV27 with TRBJ2-3, with TRBD2 matching over 10 bases. The CDR3 contains 15 residues. The germline CDR1 and CDR2 sequences are MNHEY and SMNVEV (reference sequence). V shed 6 bases, J shed 4 bases, and the junction held 7 bases outside the gene matches. The CDR3 nucleotides are TGTGCCAGCAGGATACTAGCGGGGAGTTCAGATACGCAGTATTTT. Protein product: CASRILAGSSDTQYF.

J is TRBJ1-4 and V is TRBV19, with TRBD1 as a possible D gene (6 bases). CDR1 and CDR2 from the germline V gene are LNHDA and SQIVND (reference sequence). With 5 bases removed from V and 6 bases from J, the gap between germline ends came to 19 bases. The CDR3 length is 16 residues. The CDR3 protein is CASSPPGWGLDEKLFF. The DNA of the CDR3 is TGTGCCAGTAGTCCCCCGGGTTGGGGGCTGGATGAAAAACTGTTTTTT.

The chain combines TRBV7-8 with TRBJ2-6; TRBD1 might be the D (7 bases). Germline V gene sequence: CDR1 SGHVS, CDR2 FQNEAQ. CDR3 size: 16 residues. V was pared by 2 bases and J by 4 bases, with 12 bases between. CDR3 amino acids: CASSLLEGAGANVLTF. DNA of the CDR3: TGTGCCAGCAGCTTATTGGAGGGGGCAGGGGCCAACGTCCTGACTTTC.

The chain is built from TRBV6-4 and TRBJ1-1, with no clear D. Trimming cost V 3 bases and J 6 bases, with 5 bases left between them. Germline V gene sequence: CDR1 MRHNA, CDR2 SNTAGT. The CDR3 is 11 amino acids. CDR3 sequence (DNA): TGTGCCAGCAGTGAATATCCTGAAGCTTTCTTT. This sequence encodes CASSEYPEAFF.

The V call is TRBV5-1, the J call TRBJ2-7, with D perhaps matching TRBD2 (7 bases). This CDR3 has 15 residues. Per germline, CDR1 SGHRS and CDR2 YFSETQ. Trimming took off 2 bases at V and 0 bases at J, with 12 bases between the two ends. In DNA form, the CDR3 reads TGCGCCAGCAGCTTAGGGGGGGGGAGCTCCTACGAGCAGTACTTC. It codes for CASSLGGGSSYEQYF.

This chain joins TRBV5-6 and TRBJ1-3; TRBD1 agrees at 10 bases. There are 14 residues in the CDR3. From germline, CDR1 is SGHDT and CDR2 YYEEEE. With 4 bases clipped from V and 8 bases from J, the junction kept 6 bases outside the gene matches. The CDR3 DNA is TGTGCCAGCAGCGTGACAGGGGGCGGGTACACCATATATTTT. Translated: CASSVTGGGYTIYF.

The CDR3 loop reads CASRASGLSTDTQYF. CDR3 nucleotides: TGTGCCAGCAGGGCTAGCGGGTTATCCACAGATACGCAGTATTTT. The J gene is TRBJ2-3, the V gene TRBV6-1, with 8 bases identical to TRBD2. The germline gives CDR1 MNHNS, CDR2 SASEGT. The V gene end was trimmed by 6 bases and the J gene end by 2 bases; junction bases not matched to a gene: 7. This CDR3 has 15 amino acids.

This clone was observed a handful of times. V is TRBV4-1 and J is TRBJ1-3; a weak D match, TRBD1 (6 bases). The CDR3 runs to 14 residues. The V gene lost 5 bases and the J gene lost 2 bases, with 10 bases spanning the gap. Germline values: CDR1 MGHRA, CDR2 YSYEKL. The CDR3 loop reads CASSGRTAGNTIYF. DNA of the CDR3: TGCGCCAGCAGCGGTCGGACAGCTGGAAACACCATATATTTT.

The chain links TRBV4-3 to TRBJ2-6; tentative D call: TRBD1 (5 bases). Looked up from germline, CDR1 is LGHNA and CDR2 is YSLEER. CDR3 length equals 16 residues. The ends were cut back, 1 base at V and 2 bases at J, with 9 bases in the middle. For the CDR3, the DNA is TGCGCCAGCAGCCAAGTAGGGGCGACTGGGGCCAACGTCCTGACTTTC. Translating gives CASSQVGATGANVLTF.

This chain uses TRBV7-9 with TRBJ2-7, with TRBD1 matching 7 bases. Losses at the gene ends were 5 bases for V and 0 bases for J; bases not matched to a gene: 7. Germline-derived CDR1 and CDR2 are SEHNR and FQNEAQ (reference sequence). The CDR3 sequence is 15 residues long. This chain's CDR3 is CASSRRRQGSYEQYF. As DNA, the CDR3 is TGTGCCAGCAGCCGCCGGAGACAGGGCTCCTACGAGCAGTACTTC.

This chain joins TRBV9 and TRBJ2-3, with 8 bases identical to TRBD2. The J segment lost 3 bases and the V segment lost 4 bases, leaving 10 bases of the junction unmatched. Germline CDR1 is SGDLS and CDR2 is YYNGEE. This CDR3 comprises 16 residues. As DNA, the CDR3 is TGTGCCAGCAGCAGAGGGAGCGGGGGAGATACAGATACGCAGTATTTT. It yields the protein CASSRGSGGDTDTQYF.

The rearrangement links TRBV14 to TRBJ2-4; 7 bases align to TRBD2. Germline V gives CDR1 SGHDN, CDR2 FVKESK. The CDR3 is 11 amino acids. V dropped 4 bases and J dropped 12; count of bases not matched to a gene: 3. The CDR3 sequence is CASSLGGDQYF. The CDR3 DNA follows: TGTGCCAGCAGCCTTGGGGGGGATCAGTACTTC.

The gene calls are TRBV5-1 and TRBJ2-1; a possible D gene is TRBD2 (5 bases). V lost 4 bases, J lost 9 bases, and 17 bases lay in between. The length of the CDR3 is 14 residues. Germline loops: CDR1 SGHRS, CDR2 YFSETQ. CDR3 residues: CASSPLDYVGEQFF. CDR3 sequence (DNA): TGCGCCAGCAGCCCTCTTGACTACGTGGGTGAGCAGTTCTTC.

This clone was counted only a few times. The rearrangement uses TRBV11-3 and TRBJ1-2, with 9 bases that match TRBD1. The CDR3 has 14 amino acids. The trim removed 5 bases at V and 14 bases at J, leaving 15 bases unmatched. Germline V gene lookup returns CDR1 SGHNT and CDR2 YENEEA. The DNA of the CDR3 is TGTGCCAGCAGCGCTCCGGGACAGGGCCCAGTATGGACCTTC. Translated, it gives CASSAPGQGPVWTF.

This sequence joins TRBV19 and TRBJ2-2, with D perhaps TRBD1 (6 bases). This CDR3 is built from 15 residues. Germline values: CDR1 LNHDA, CDR2 SQIVND (reference sequence). Trimming cost V 2 bases and J 4 bases, with 11 bases left between them. CDR3 loop: CASSITQGGTGELFF. The CDR3 DNA sequence: TGTGCCAGTAGTATAACACAGGGCGGCACCGGGGAGCTGTTTTTT.

This clone was detected only a few times. V is TRBV4-3 and J is TRBJ2-7, with 11 bases fitting TRBD1. The CDR3 has 16 residues. From germline, CDR1 is LGHNA and CDR2 YSLEER. V lost 0 bases and J lost 3; bases outside the gene matches: 4. CDR3 in DNA: TGCGCCAGCAGCCAAGACTCTGGGACAGGGGGCTACGAGCAGTACTTC. It is translated as CASSQDSGTGGYEQYF.

The V gene is TRBV27, the J gene TRBJ1-4, with TRBD1 matching 7 bases. CDR1 is MNHEY, CDR2 SMNVEV, per germline (reference sequence). V was clipped by 2 bases and J by 7 bases; unmatched bases: 13. The CDR3 contains 17 residues. The CDR3 is CASSLGTGNRGAEKLFF. DNA for the CDR3: TGTGCCAGCAGTTTAGGGACCGGGAACAGGGGTGCTGAAAAACTGTTTTTT.

This chain uses TRBV27 with TRBJ1-6, with D tentatively TRBD1 (5 bases). The V gene's germline CDR1 is MNHEY and CDR2 SMNVEV (reference sequence). The CDR3 spans 15 residues. The ends were cut back, 8 bases at V and 7 bases at J, with 18 bases in the middle. The CDR3 region is CASGPAGGGNSPLHF. The DNA of the CDR3 is TGTGCCAGCGGACCAGCTGGGGGGGGAAATTCACCCCTCCACTTT.

J is TRBJ2-5 and V is TRBV11-2; 8 bases agree with TRBD1. The J call may be faulty, since TRBJ2-7 better matches the DNA end. Germline CDR1 and CDR2: SGHAT and FQNNGV. This CDR3 contains 14 residues. CDR3 DNA: TGTGCCAGCAGCTCAGACAGGGGAACCTACGAGCAGTACTTC. Its translation: CASSSDRGTYEQYF.

V is TRBV29-1 and J is TRBJ1-2, with D unclear. The V end was cut by 4 bases, the J end by 7 bases, with 19 bases between. CDR3 size: 14 residues. Germline V gene data show CDR1 as SQVTM and CDR2 as ANQGSEA. The CDR3 region is CSVVGDEGLGGYTF. CDR3 coding DNA: TGCAGCGTTGTTGGTGATGAGGGATTGGGTGGCTACACCTTC.

The chain uses TRBV19 and TRBJ2-3; D might be TRBD2 (6 bases). V was cut by 4 bases and J by 0 bases, with 17 bases left in between. Germline values: CDR1 LNHDA, CDR2 SQIVND (reference sequence). The CDR3 sequence is 17 residues long. The CDR3 bases are TGTGCCAGTAGTAGGTTTGGCGGGGTCTCTAGCACAGATACGCAGTATTTT. This codes for CASSRFGGVSSTDTQYF. The full variable domain, in which reference TRBV19 and TRBJ2-3 provide the parts outside the CDR3, is DGGITQSPKYLFRKEGQNVTLSCEQNLNHDAMYWYRQDPGQGLRLIYYSQIVNDFQKGDIAEGYSVSREKKESFPLTVTSAQKNPTAFYLCASSRFGGVSSTDTQYFGPGTRLTVL.

This chain uses TRBV11-3 with TRBJ1-1; maybe TRBD1 (6 bases). This CDR3 region has 14 residues. Trimming pared 9 bases from V and 0 bases from J, leaving 14 bases between. CDR1 is SGHNT, CDR2 YENEEA, per germline. The CDR3 bases are TGTGCCAGTAAGACATGGGACATGAACACTGAAGCTTTCTTT. Protein sequence: CASKTWDMNTEAFF.

The gene calls are TRBV19 and TRBJ1-5; tentative D call: TRBD1 (6 bases). Trimming cost V 2 bases and J 3 bases, with 8 bases left between them. Germline loops: CDR1 LNHDA, CDR2 SQIVND (reference sequence). The length of the CDR3 is 14 residues. The CDR3 DNA follows: TGTGCCAGTAGTATAAACAGGGCCAATCAGCCCCAGCATTTT. As protein: CASSINRANQPQHF.

The J gene is TRBJ1-5, the V gene TRBV7-8; 9 bases match TRBD1. This CDR3 has 16 amino acids. Germline trimming cut 5 bases from V and 1 base from J; bases unmatched to any gene: 6. Germline CDR1 SGHVS, CDR2 FQNEAQ. The CDR3 DNA sequence: TGTGCCAGCAGCGGGTACAGGGGGCTGAGCAATCAGCCCCAGCATTTT. Amino acid sequence: CASSGYRGLSNQPQHF.

In DNA, the CDR3 is TGTGCCAGCAGTGGGACAGGGGGCTACAATGAGCAGTTCTTC. It yields the protein CASSGTGGYNEQFF. The chain links TRBV6-4 to TRBJ2-1; 10 positions match TRBD1. CDR1 is MRHNA, CDR2 SNTAGT, per germline. The CDR3 runs to 14 residues. J lost 3 bases, V lost 4 bases, and 0 bases had no gene match.

The chain links TRBV4-1 to TRBJ1-2; D is uncertain. Germline CDR1 reads MGHRA; CDR2 reads YSYEKL. CDR3 size: 13 residues. V lost 0 bases and J 8 bases, leaving 10 bases between the germline ends. The CDR3 region is CASSQEGRVGYTF. CDR3 nucleotides: TGCGCCAGCAGCCAAGAAGGGAGGGTGGGCTACACCTTC.